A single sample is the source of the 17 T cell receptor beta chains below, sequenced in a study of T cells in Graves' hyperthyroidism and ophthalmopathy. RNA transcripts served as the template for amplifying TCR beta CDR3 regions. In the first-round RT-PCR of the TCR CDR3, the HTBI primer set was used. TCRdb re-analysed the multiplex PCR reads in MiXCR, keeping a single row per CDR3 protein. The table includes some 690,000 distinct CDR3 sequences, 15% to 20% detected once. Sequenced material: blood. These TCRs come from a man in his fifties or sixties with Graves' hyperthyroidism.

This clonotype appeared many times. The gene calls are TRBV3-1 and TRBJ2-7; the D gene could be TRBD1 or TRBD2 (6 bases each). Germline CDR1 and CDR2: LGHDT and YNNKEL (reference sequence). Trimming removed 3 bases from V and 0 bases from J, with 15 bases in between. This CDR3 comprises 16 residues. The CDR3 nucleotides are TGTGCCAGCAGCCAGTCGGGGGCCGCACACTCCTACGAGCAGTACTTC. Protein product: CASSQSGAAHSYEQYF.

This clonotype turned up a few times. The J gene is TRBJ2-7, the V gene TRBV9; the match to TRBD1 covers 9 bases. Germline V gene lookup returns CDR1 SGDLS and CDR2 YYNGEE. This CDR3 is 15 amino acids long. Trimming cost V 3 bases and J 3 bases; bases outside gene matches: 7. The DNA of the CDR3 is TGTGCCAGCAGCGCCTCGGGACAGGGTGTCTACGAGCAGTACTTC. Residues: CASSASGQGVYEQYF.

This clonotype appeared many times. In DNA form, the CDR3 reads TGTGCCAGCAGCATGTTGGGACAGAGGAACACTGAAGCTTTCTTT. Translation gives CASSMLGQRNTEAFF. The rearrangement joins TRBV7-8 to TRBJ1-1; 7 nucleotides match TRBD1. Per germline, CDR1 SGHVS and CDR2 FQNEAQ. There are 15 residues in the CDR3. V shed 5 bases, J shed 1 base, and the junction held 7 bases outside the gene matches.

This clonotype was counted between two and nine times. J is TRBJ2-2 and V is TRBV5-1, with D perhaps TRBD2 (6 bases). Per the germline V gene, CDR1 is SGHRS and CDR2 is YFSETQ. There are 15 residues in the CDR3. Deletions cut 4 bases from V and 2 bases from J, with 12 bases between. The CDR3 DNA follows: TGCGCCAGCAGCCCTGGGGGGATCAACACCGGGGAGCTGTTTTTT. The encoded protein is CASSPGGINTGELFF.

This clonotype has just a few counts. The CDR3 bases are TGTGCCAGCAGCATACAGGGTTTCTCTGGAAACACCATATATTTT. Translation: CASSIQGFSGNTIYF. The gene calls are TRBV7-2 and TRBJ1-3, with TRBD1 as a possible D gene (6 bases). Germline V gene data show CDR1 as SGHTA and CDR2 as FQGNSA. This CDR3 spans 15 amino acids. V lost 5 bases and J 0 bases, leaving 11 bases between the germline ends.

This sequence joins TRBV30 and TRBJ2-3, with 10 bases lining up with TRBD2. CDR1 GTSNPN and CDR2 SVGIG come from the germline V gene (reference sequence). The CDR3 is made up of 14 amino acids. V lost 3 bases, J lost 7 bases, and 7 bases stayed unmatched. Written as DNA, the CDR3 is TGTGCCTGGAGCGCTGGGACTAGCGTAAATACGCAGTATTTT. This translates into CAWSAGTSVNTQYF.

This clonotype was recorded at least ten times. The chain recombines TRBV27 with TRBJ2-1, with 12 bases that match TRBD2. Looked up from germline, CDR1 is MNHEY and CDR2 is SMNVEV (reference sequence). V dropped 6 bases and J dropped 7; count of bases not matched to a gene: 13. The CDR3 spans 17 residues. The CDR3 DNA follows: TGTGCCAGCAGACCAAGGAAGACTAGCGGGAGTTTGAATGAGCAGTTCTTC. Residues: CASRPRKTSGSLNEQFF.

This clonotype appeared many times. Here the CDR3 reads CASSLWGGSSGNEQFF. The CDR3 coding sequence is TGTGCCAGCAGTTTATGGGGCGGGAGTAGTGGGAATGAGCAGTTCTTC. The J gene is TRBJ2-1, the V gene TRBV27; TRBD2 matches 7 bases. The germline gives CDR1 MNHEY, CDR2 SMNVEV (reference sequence). CDR3 length: 16 residues. The trim removed 1 base at V and 7 bases at J, leaving 10 bases unmatched.

This chain's CDR3 is CSARKGAQADEQFF. The DNA of the CDR3 is TGCAGTGCTCGAAAAGGGGCCCAAGCGGATGAGCAGTTCTTC. The chain combines TRBV20-1 with TRBJ2-1; D assignment may be TRBD1 or TRBD2 (5 bases each). The CDR3 runs to 14 residues. V lost 5 bases and J 8 bases, leaving 19 bases between the germline ends. CDR1 and CDR2 from the germline V gene are DFQATT and SNEGSKA (reference sequence).

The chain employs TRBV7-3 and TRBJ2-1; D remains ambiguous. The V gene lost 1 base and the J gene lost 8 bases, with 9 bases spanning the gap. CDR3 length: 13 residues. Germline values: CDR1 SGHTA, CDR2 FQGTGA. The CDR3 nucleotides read TGTGCCAGCAGCTTAAGGTACCAGGATGAGCAGTTCTTC. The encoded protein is CASSLRYQDEQFF. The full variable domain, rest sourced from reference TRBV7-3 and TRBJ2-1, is GAGVSQTPSNKVTEKGKYVELRCDPISGHTALYWYRQSLGQGPEFLIYFQGTGAADDSGLPNDRFFAVRPEGSVSTLKIQRTERGDSAVYLCASSLRYQDEQFFGPGTRLTVL.

The CDR3 reads CASSALGLAGGVGEQFF. CDR3 DNA sequence: TGTGCCAGCAGCGCACTGGGACTAGCGGGAGGAGTTGGTGAGCAGTTCTTC. The chain recombines TRBV5-5 with TRBJ2-1, with TRBD2 matching 15 bases. The CDR3 consists of 17 residues. Trimming at V came to 4 bases and at J to 9 bases, leaving 11 bases not matched to a gene. The V gene's germline CDR1 is SGHKS and CDR2 YYEKEE (reference sequence).

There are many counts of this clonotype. CDR3 loop: CASSLVGRKQETQYF. The CDR3 bases are TGTGCCAGCAGCTTAGTTGGGCGGAAACAAGAGACCCAGTACTTC. This chain uses TRBV7-2 with TRBJ2-5, with D hard to call. This CDR3 comprises 15 residues. Germline V gives CDR1 SGHTA, CDR2 FQGNSA. Trimming removed 1 base from V and 2 bases from J, with 11 bases in between.

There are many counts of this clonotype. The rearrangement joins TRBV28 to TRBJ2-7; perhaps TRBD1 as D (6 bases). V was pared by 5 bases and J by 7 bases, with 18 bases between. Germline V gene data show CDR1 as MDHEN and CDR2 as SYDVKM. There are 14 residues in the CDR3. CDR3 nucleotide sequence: TGTGCCAGCAGTCTCCCCCCAGGGGCGCCGGAGCAGTACTTC. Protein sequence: CASSLPPGAPEQYF.

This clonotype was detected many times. The CDR3 nucleotides are TGTGCCAGCAGTTTCGGGGCCCGACTAGCGGGAGGCTCCTACAATGAGCAGTTCTTC. It codes for CASSFGARLAGGSYNEQFF. The chain has TRBV28 and TRBJ2-1; 13 nucleotides match TRBD2. The germline V gene encodes CDR1 MDHEN and CDR2 SYDVKM. This CDR3 has 19 residues. V shed 3 bases and J 0 bases; nucleotides not matched to a gene: 8.

The CDR3 sequence is CAKGLEAGWYEQYF. The CDR3 DNA sequence: TGTGCCAAAGGGCTAGAGGCAGGGTGGTACGAGCAGTACTTC. This chain joins TRBV6-4 and TRBJ2-7; D possibly corresponds to TRBD1 (5 bases). Germline CDR1 MRHNA, CDR2 SNTAGT. The CDR3 totals 14 residues. The V end lost 10 bases, the J end lost 4 bases, and 20 bases lay between the germline ends.

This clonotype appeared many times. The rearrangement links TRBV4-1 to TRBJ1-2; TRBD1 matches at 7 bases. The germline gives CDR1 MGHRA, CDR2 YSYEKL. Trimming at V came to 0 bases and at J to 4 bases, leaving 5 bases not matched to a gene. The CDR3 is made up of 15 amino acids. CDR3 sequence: CASSQELQGPYGYTF. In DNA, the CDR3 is TGCGCCAGCAGCCAAGAATTACAGGGGCCCTATGGCTACACCTTC.

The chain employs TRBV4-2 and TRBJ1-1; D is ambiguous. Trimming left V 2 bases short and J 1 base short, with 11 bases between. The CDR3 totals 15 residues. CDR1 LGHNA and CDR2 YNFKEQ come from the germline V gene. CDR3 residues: CASSQYQAGNTEAFF. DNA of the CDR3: TGTGCCAGCAGCCAATACCAGGCAGGGAACACTGAAGCTTTCTTT.